The entry below describes one TCR beta chain. The data stem from a study of OX40 agonist ivuxolimab in advanced cancers. From germline, CDR1 is MNHEY and CDR2 SMNVEV (reference sequence). The V gene end was trimmed by 2 bases and the J gene end by 10 bases; junction bases not matched to a gene: 5. The CDR3 is 16 amino acids. Assay used: immunoSEQ multiplex PCR; TCRdb lists only in-frame clones, some missing. The sample has roughly 93,000 clones, under 85% seen once. The chain couples TRBV27 to TRBJ2-1; 16 bases are shared with TRBD2. Material: CD4+ or CD8+ T cells sorted from blood, obtained in a trial of the OX40 agonist ivuxolimab. This clonotype was sampled from an adult with an advanced solid tumor such as melanoma, head and neck, liver or kidney cancer. CDR3 protein: CASSLGGLAGGWEQFF. DNA of the CDR3: TGTGCCAGCAGTTTAGGGGGACTAGCGGGAGGGTGGGAGCAGTTCTTC.